This is a list of T cell receptor beta chains from one sample in a study of blood T cell repertoires in COVID-19. The repertoire was sequenced with immunoSEQ multiplex PCR; TCRdb's copy has only in-frame clones and lacks some. Found here are approximately 120,000 clones, around four fifths of them singletons; the top ten hold 15% to 20%. Sequencing was carried out using peripheral blood. The receptors here all came from an older woman with acute or convalescent COVID-19. The CDR3 runs from the conserved cysteine through the conserved F or W. D genes are given only for firm matches. Clone size is not always given. Where it is, it says once, few, many or a class for expanded clones.

>-|TRBV19|-|14|TRBJ2-1
TGTGCCAGTGTCCCCGGGACTGCCTACAATGAGCAGTTCTTC
CASVPGTAYNEQFF
>TRBD2|TRBV19|-|14|TRBJ2-3
TGTGCCAGTAGTTCAGCGGGAGTGGATGATACGCAGTATTTT
CASSSAGVDDTQYF
>TRBD1|TRBV5-1|-|15|TRBJ1-6
TGCGCCAGCAGCTTGACCCGGGACAGGAATTCACCCCTCCACTTT
CASSLTRDRNSPLHF
>-|TRBV5-6|-|16|TRBJ1-3
TGTGCCAGCAGCTTCGTGGAGGATCTCTCTGGAAACACCATATATTTT
CASSFVEDLSGNTIYF
>TRBD1|TRBV27|once|18|TRBJ2-2
TGTGCCAGCAGTCAATTCTCGACAGGGGGCTTAGGCACCGGGGAGCTGTTTTTT
CASSQFSTGGLGTGELFF
>TRBD2|TRBV12-5|-|15|TRBJ2-1
TGTGCTAGTGGTTTGGGGACTAGCGGGGCTGGTGAGCAGTTCTTC
CASGLGTSGAGEQFF
>-|TRBV7-9|-|13|TRBJ1-5
TGTGCCAGCAGCTTAGCGCAGGGCAGCAGAGCTACTTTT
CASSLAQGSRATF
>TRBD2|TRBV7-2|-|15|TRBJ2-1
TGTGCCAGCAGCTTGGCTAGCGGGAGGGCCGGGGAGCAGTTCTTC
CASSLASGRAGEQFF
>-|TRBV2|-|10|TRBJ1-1
TGTGCCAGCAGATCTATTGAAGCTTTCTTT
CASRSIEAFF
>-|TRBV5-4|-|14|TRBJ2-1
TGTGCCAGCAGCTCACGACTGGCCCCCAATGAGCAGTTCTTC
CASSSRLAPNEQFF
>-|TRBV4-1|-|15|TRBJ2-1
TGCGCCAGCAGCCAAGAGGCTGAATCCTACAATGAGCAGTTCTTC
CASSQEAESYNEQFF
>TRBD2|TRBV11-3|-|16|TRBJ2-1
TGTGCCAGCAGCTTAGATCCGGCGGGGGGGCTCAATGAGCAGTTCTTC
CASSLDPAGGLNEQFF
>-|TRBV6-5|-|15|TRBJ1-1
TGTGCCAGCAGTCCGTCGGGATTGGGGAACACTGAAGCTTTCTTT
CASSPSGLGNTEAFF
>-|TRBV7-2|once|13|TRBJ2-1
TGTGCCAGCAGCTTAGTACAGGCCAATGAGCAGTTCTTC
CASSLVQANEQFF
>TRBD1|TRBV19|few|16|TRBJ2-7
TGTGCCAGTAGTCAACGTCCGGGACAGGGGGCATGGGAGCAGTACTTC
CASSQRPGQGAWEQYF
>-|TRBV7-2|-|15|TRBJ2-2
TGTGCCAGCAGCTTAGCGCTCACTAGTACCGGGGAGCTGTTTTTT
CASSLALTSTGELFF
>TRBD1|TRBV18|-|17|TRBJ1-1
TGTGCCAGCTCACCGGGGACAGGGGGCACTATTAACACTGAAGCTTTCTTT
CASSPGTGGTINTEAFF
>TRBD2|TRBV3-1/TRBV3-2|-|14|TRBJ2-5
TGTGCCAGCAGGACGGGGGGGGTTCGGAAGACCCAGTACTTC
CASRTGGVRKTQYF
>-|TRBV9|-|13|TRBJ1-2
TGTGCCAGCAGCGTCGACCGACCCGACTCCCCCACCTTC
CASSVDRPDSPTF
>-|TRBV5-1|-|15|TRBJ2-1
TGCGCCAGCAGCTTGGTTATTAGCGGTAAAAATGAGCAGTTCTTC
CASSLVISGKNEQFF
>TRBD2|TRBV18|-|15|TRBJ2-1
TGTGCCAGCTCACCATTAGCGGGGTCCTACAATGAGCAGTTCTTC
CASSPLAGSYNEQFF
>-|TRBV4-3|-|13|TRBJ2-4
TGCGCCAGCAGCCAAGAAGAGTGGAACATTCAGTACTTC
CASSQEEWNIQYF
>-|TRBV6-5|-|12|TRBJ2-5
TGTGCCAGCACAAGCTACCAAGAGACCCAGTACTTC
CASTSYQETQYF